The entry below describes one TCR beta chain. These data come from a study of blood T cell repertoires in COVID-19. Across the whole study: The United States, Italy and Spain were the sources of the acute and convalescent COVID-19 samples. Sources were T cells, B-cell-depleted T cells, or PBMCs; the material itself was cDNA or gDNA.

J gave up 7 bases and V 5 bases, and 5 bases lay outside the gene matches. Looked up from germline, CDR1 is LGHNT and CDR2 is FRNRAP. The CDR3 spans 13 residues. Original processing notes: From reference gene primer amplification, estimates of nucleated cell counts were derived. Sequencing was performed with immunoSEQ multiplex PCR; in TCRdb, only in-frame clones are kept and a portion is missing. For V, J and clone size, that table is used; D and trimming come from the DNA. The table records about 110,000 clones, over 65% of them present only once. This clonotype originated in an elderly woman with acute or convalescent COVID-19. Sequencing was performed on peripheral blood. This sequence joins TRBV12-5 and TRBJ2-1; 7 bases match TRBD2. The CDR3 region is CASGLWGGNEQFF. The CDR3 DNA follows: TGTGCTAGTGGTCTGTGGGGGGGTAATGAGCAGTTCTTC.